There are a few counts of the clone carrying this T cell receptor beta chain. One entry per CDR3 protein results from TCRdb running MiXCR on the 5' RACE reads. The sample includes just under 600,000 distinct CDR3 sequences, approximately 15% of them seen just once. This sample is part of a study of T cells after yellow fever vaccination. Germline V gives CDR1 SGHAT, CDR2 FQNNGV. With 10 bases removed from V and 4 bases from J, the gap between germline ends came to 12 bases. The CDR3 runs 12 residues. The chain uses TRBV11-2 and TRBJ2-3, with a possible D match to TRBD2 (5 bases). The sequence derives from a man aged 30 to 39 who received the YFV17D yellow fever vaccine. This sample comprised PBMCs, obtained on the day of the yellow fever booster vaccination. This CDR3 is CATAGGPDTQYF. The CDR3 bases are TGTGCCACAGCAGGAGGCCCAGATACGCAGTATTTT.